The 14 T cell receptor beta chains below all came from one sample that was sequenced in a study of blood T cell repertoires in COVID-19. The data were produced by immunoSEQ multiplex PCR, yet TCRdb's version contains in-frame clones alone and is incomplete. The sample lists 470,000 or so clones; roughly 90% were seen once. Specimen: peripheral blood. Receptors originate from a woman aged 25 to 45 with acute or convalescent COVID-19.

This clone was recorded only once. The rearrangement uses TRBV20-1 and TRBJ1-1; unclear D gene. Germline CDR1 is DFQATT and CDR2 is SNEGSKA (reference sequence). V was clipped by 6 bases and J by 5 bases, with 22 bases between them. The CDR3 covers 15 residues. This chain's CDR3 is CSASEWAGWVTEAFF. CDR3 sequence (DNA): TGCAGTGCCAGTGAATGGGCTGGATGGGTGACTGAAGCTTTCTTT.

The chain links TRBV4-2 to TRBJ1-6, with D possibly TRBD1 on 6 matching bases. Germline lookup yields CDR1 LGHNA and CDR2 YNFKEQ. V was shortened by 2 bases and J by 7 bases, with 15 bases between the two germline ends. The CDR3 runs to 16 residues. The CDR3 loop is CASSQIHRVQNSPLHF. The CDR3 DNA is TGTGCCAGCAGCCAAATTCACAGGGTCCAGAATTCACCCCTCCACTTT.

CDR3 nucleotide sequence: TGCGCCAGCAGCCCCAGGACAGGGGGCGGGTGGACTGAAGCTTTCTTT. Amino acids: CASSPRTGGGWTEAFF. The chain has TRBV5-1 and TRBJ1-1; 11 positions match TRBD1. Germline lookup yields CDR1 SGHRS and CDR2 YFSETQ. The length of the CDR3 is 16 residues. The trim removed 4 bases at V and 5 bases at J, leaving 10 bases unmatched.

The chain is built from TRBV9 and TRBJ2-7; 7 positions match TRBD2. V was pared by 4 bases and J by 4 bases, with 8 bases of the junction left unmatched. The V gene's germline CDR1 is SGDLS and CDR2 YYNGEE. The CDR3 is made up of 14 amino acids. The CDR3 sequence is CASSPRGGVYEQYF. Here the CDR3 DNA reads TGTGCCAGCAGCCCAAGGGGAGGGGTTTACGAGCAGTACTTC. Full variable domain (rest looked up from reference TRBV9 and TRBJ2-7): DSGVTQTPKHLITATGQRVTLRCSPRSGDLSVYWYQQSLDQGLQFLIQYYNGEERAKGNILERFSAQQFPDLHSELNLSSLELGDSALYFCASSPRGGVYEQYFGPGTRLTVT.

The V and J genes are TRBV4-2 and TRBJ1-1; the match to TRBD1 covers 8 bases. V lost 1 base to trimming and J lost 0 bases; unmatched junction nucleotides: 7. This CDR3 is built from 17 residues. Germline CDR1 and CDR2: LGHNA and YNFKEQ. The CDR3 DNA is TGTGCCAGCAGCCAAGGGGGGCAGGGGGCGATGAACACTGAAGCTTTCTTT. Translating gives CASSQGGQGAMNTEAFF.

This rearrangement joins TRBV9 to TRBJ2-5; 9 nucleotides line up with TRBD2. The CDR3 contains 17 residues. Germline CDR1 reads SGDLS; CDR2 reads YYNGEE. The V and J ends lost 0 bases and 4 bases, in that order; junction bases with no gene match: 10. The CDR3 region is CASSVGSAGGRGETQYF. The CDR3 nucleotides read TGTGCCAGCAGCGTAGGGTCAGCGGGGGGACGAGGAGAGACCCAGTACTTC.

The rearrangement links TRBV12-3 or TRBV12-4 to TRBJ1-1, with TRBD1 identical over 8 bases. The junction had 4 bases not matched to a gene; V was cut back by 6 bases and J by 4 bases. The CDR3 has 13 residues. The DNA for the CDR3 is TGTGCCAGCAGGGAGGGACAGGCCACTGAAGCTTTCTTT. Encoded protein: CASREGQATEAFF.

The chain uses TRBV29-1 and TRBJ1-2, with D possibly matching TRBD1 (6 bases). The CDR3 consists of 12 residues. Germline values: CDR1 SQVTM, CDR2 ANQGSEA. With 6 bases removed from V and 7 bases from J, the gap between germline ends came to 15 bases. This CDR3 is CSVPDQGGGYTF. CDR3 DNA sequence: TGCAGCGTCCCCGATCAAGGGGGTGGCTACACCTTC.

This clone came up once. The chain couples TRBV3-1 (or the pseudogene TRBV3-2) to TRBJ1-5; D might be TRBD1 (5 bases). Trimming left V 2 bases short and J 5 bases short, with 7 bases between. Germline CDR1 LGHDT, CDR2 YNNKEL (reference sequence). This CDR3 contains 13 residues. The CDR3: CASSQRQYQPQHF. The CDR3 DNA is TGTGCCAGCAGCCAAAGACAGTATCAGCCCCAGCATTTT.

The CDR3 bases are TGTGCCAGCAGCTTGTTAACAGGAGGTCGGGGGGACACTGAAGCTTTCTTT. Its protein product is CASSLLTGGRGDTEAFF. J is TRBJ1-1 and V is TRBV5-6; the D gene is possibly TRBD1 (5 bases). The CDR3 runs to 17 residues. Germline V gives CDR1 SGHDT, CDR2 YYEEEE. Trimming left V 1 base short and J 3 bases short, with 19 bases between.

J is TRBJ2-2 and V is TRBV9; 11 bases are a match to TRBD2. CDR1 is SGDLS, CDR2 YYNGEE, per germline. The CDR3 consists of 18 residues. V was pared by 0 bases and J by 4 bases, with 8 bases of the junction left unmatched. DNA for the CDR3: TGTGCCAGCAGCGTAGCTCCTAGCGGGGGGTCAGGCACCGGGGAGCTGTTTTTT. As protein: CASSVAPSGGSGTGELFF.

The V and J genes are TRBV4-1 and TRBJ2-7, with TRBD1 as a possible D gene (5 bases). The CDR3 loop spans 16 amino acids. Trimming took 3 bases from V and 5 from J, leaving 20 bases between them. In germline, CDR1 is MGHRA, CDR2 YSYEKL. Written as DNA, the CDR3 is TGCGCCAGCAGCCAGGTTGTGGGCGCGACAGTCAACGAGCAGTACTTC. This translates into CASSQVVGATVNEQYF.

This chain links TRBV29-1 with TRBJ1-1; the match to TRBD1 covers 7 bases. J gave up 4 bases and V 5 bases, and 13 bases lay outside the gene matches. The CDR3 runs to 15 residues. Germline CDR1 is SQVTM and CDR2 is ANQGSEA. CDR3 residues: CSVPPSGQSRTEAFF. CDR3 bases: TGCAGCGTTCCACCCTCGGGACAGAGTCGCACTGAAGCTTTCTTT.

This chain links TRBV7-8 with TRBJ1-6; D perhaps matches TRBD1 (6 bases). The CDR3 spans 14 residues. V lost 4 bases to trimming and J lost 8 bases, with 12 bases between them. Per germline, CDR1 SGHVS and CDR2 FQNEAQ. In DNA, the CDR3 is TGTGCCAGCAGCTCCCCGGGGGGCGATTCACCCCTCCACTTT. Amino acid sequence: CASSSPGGDSPLHF.